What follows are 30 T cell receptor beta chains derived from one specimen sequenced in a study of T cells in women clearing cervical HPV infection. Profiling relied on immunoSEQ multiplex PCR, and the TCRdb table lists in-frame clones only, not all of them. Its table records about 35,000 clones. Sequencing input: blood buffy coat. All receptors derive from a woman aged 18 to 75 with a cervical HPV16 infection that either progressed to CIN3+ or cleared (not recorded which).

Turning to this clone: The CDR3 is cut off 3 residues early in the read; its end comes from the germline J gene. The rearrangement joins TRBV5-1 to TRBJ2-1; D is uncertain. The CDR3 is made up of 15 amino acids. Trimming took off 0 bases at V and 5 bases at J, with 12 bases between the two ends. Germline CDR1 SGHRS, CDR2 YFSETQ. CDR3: CASSLGQANNNEQFF. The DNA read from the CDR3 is TGCGCCAGCAGCTTGGGGCAGGCTAATAACAATGAG.

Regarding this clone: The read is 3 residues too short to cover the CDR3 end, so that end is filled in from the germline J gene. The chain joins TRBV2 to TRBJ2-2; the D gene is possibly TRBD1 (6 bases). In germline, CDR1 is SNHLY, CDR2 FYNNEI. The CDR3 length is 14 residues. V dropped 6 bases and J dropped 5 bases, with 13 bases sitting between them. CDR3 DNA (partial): TGTGCCAGCAGGGATAGAACAGGGACCGGGGAG. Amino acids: CASRDRTGTGE. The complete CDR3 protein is CASRDRTGTGELFF.

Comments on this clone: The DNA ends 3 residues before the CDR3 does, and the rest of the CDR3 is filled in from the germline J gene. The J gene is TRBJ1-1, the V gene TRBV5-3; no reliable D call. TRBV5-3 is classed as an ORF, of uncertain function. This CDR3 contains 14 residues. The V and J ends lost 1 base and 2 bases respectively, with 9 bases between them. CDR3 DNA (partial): TGTGCCAGAAGCTTGAGGCAGGCCAACACTGAA. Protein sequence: CARSLRQANTE. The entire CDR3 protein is CARSLRQANTEAFF.

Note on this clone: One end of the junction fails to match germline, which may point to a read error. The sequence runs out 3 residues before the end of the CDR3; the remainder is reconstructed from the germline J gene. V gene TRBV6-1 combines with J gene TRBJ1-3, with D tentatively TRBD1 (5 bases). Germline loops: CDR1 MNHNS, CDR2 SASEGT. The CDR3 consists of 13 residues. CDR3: CASSAGAGNTIYF. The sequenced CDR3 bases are TGTGCCAGCAGTGCTGGGGCTGGAAACACT.

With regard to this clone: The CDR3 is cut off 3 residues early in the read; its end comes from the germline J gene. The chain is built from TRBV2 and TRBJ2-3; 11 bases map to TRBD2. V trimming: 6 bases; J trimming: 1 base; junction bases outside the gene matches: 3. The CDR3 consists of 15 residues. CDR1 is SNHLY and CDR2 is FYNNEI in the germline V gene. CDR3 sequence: CASRGGLAGTDTQYF. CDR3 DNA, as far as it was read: TGTGCCAGCAGGGGGGGACTAGCGGGCACAGATACG.

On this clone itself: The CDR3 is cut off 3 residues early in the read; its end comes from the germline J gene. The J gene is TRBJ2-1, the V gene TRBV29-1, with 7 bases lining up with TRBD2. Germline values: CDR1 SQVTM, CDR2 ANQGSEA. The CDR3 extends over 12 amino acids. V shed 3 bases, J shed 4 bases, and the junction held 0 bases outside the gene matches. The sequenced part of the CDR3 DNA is TGCAGCGTTGATAGCGGGTACAATGAG. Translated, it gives CSVDSGYNE. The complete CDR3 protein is CSVDSGYNEQFF.

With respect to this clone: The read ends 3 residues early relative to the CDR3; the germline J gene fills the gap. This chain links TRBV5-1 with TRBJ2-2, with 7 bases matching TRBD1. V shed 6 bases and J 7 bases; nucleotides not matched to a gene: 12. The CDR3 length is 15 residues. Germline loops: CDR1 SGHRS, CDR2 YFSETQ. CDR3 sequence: CASNHDIGDSGELFF. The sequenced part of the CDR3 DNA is TGCGCCAGCAACCACGACATAGGGGACAGCGGGGAG.

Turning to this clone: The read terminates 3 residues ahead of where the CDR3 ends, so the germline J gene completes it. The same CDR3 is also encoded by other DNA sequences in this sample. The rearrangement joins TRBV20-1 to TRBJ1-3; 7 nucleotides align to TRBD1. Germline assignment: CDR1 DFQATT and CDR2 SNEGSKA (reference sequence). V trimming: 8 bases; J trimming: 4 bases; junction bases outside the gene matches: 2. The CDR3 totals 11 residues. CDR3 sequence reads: CSLTGGNTIYF. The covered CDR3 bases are TGCAGTCTGACAGGGGGAAACACC.

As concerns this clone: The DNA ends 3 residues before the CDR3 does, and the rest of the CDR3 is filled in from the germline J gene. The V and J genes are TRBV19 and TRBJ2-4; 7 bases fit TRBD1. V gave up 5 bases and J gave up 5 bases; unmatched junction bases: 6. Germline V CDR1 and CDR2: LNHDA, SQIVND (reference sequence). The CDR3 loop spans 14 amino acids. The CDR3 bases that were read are TGTGCCAGTAGTTCAGGGACAGAAGAAAACATT. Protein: CASSSGTEENI. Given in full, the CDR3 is CASSSGTEENIQYF.

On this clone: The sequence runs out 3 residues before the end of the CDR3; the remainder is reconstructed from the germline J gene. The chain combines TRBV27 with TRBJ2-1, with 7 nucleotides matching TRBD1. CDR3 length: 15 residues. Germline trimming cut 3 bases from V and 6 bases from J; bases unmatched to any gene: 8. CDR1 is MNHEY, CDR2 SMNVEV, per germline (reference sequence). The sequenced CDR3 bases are TGTGCCAGCAGTTTTGGAACAGGGGCACTCAATGAG. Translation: CASSFGTGALNE. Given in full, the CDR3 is CASSFGTGALNEQFF.

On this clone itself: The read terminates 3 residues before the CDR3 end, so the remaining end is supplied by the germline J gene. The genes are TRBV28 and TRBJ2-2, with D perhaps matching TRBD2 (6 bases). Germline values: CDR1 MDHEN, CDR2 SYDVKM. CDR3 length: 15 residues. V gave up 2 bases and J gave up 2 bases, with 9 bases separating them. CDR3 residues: CASSLGGDNTGELFF. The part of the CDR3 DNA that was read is TGTGCCAGCAGTTTAGGCGGGGATAACACCGGGGAG.

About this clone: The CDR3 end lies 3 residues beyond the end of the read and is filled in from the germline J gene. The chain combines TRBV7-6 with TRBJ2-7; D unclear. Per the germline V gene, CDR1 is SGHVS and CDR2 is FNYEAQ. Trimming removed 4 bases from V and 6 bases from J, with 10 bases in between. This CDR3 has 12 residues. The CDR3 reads CASSSGLLEQYF. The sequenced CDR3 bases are TGTGCCAGCAGCTCTGGGCTTCTCGAG.

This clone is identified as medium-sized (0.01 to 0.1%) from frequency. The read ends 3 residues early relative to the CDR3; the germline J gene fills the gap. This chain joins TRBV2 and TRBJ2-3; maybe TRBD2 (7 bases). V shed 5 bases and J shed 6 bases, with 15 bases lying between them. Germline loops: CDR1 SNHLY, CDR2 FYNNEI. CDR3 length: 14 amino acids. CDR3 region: CASSSKGEGDTQYF. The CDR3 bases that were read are TGTGCCAGCAGTTCTAAGGGGGAGGGGGATACG.

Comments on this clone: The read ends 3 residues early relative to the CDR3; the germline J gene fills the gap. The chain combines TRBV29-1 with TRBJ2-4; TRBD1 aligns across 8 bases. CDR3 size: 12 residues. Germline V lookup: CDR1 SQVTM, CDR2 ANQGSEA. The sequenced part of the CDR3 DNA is TGCAGCGTTGACAGGGGGCGAGAGACT. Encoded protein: CSVDRGRET. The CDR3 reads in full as CSVDRGRETQYF.

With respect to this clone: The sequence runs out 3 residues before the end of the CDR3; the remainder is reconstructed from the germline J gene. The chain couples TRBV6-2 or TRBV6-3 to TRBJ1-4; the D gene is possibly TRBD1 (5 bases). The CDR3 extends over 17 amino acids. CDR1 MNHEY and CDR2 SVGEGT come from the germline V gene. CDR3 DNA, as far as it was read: TGTGCCAGCAGTTACTCCAGACGGGACTCTGGGGCCAACGTA. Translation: CASSYSRRDSGANV. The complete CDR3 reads CASSYSRRDSGANVLFF.

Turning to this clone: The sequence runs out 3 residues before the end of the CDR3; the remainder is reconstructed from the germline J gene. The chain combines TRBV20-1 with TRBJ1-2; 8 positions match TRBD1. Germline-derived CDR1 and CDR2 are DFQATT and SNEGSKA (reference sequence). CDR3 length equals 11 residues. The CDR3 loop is CSANRGDDYTF. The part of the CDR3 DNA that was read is TGCAGTGCTAACAGGGGGGACGAC.

The CDR3 loop is CASSSELTGGNEQYF. The CDR3 bases that were read are TGTGCCAGCAGCTCCGAACTGACAGGGGGCAACGAG. The chain recombines TRBV7-2 with TRBJ2-7; 10 bases align to TRBD1. The read is 3 residues too short to cover the CDR3 end, so that end is filled in from the germline J gene. In germline, CDR1 is SGHTA, CDR2 FQGNSA. With V trimmed by 4 bases and J by 5 bases, 8 bases remained unmatched. The CDR3 sequence is 15 residues long.

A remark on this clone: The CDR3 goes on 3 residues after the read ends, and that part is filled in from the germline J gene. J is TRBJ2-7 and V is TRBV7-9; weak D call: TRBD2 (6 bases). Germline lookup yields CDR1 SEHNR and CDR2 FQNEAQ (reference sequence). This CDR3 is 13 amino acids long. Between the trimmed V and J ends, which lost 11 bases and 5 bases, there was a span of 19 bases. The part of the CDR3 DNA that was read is TGTGCCGGGCAGCGGCAGGGCGGGGACGAG. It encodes CAGQRQGGDE. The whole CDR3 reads CAGQRQGGDEQYF.

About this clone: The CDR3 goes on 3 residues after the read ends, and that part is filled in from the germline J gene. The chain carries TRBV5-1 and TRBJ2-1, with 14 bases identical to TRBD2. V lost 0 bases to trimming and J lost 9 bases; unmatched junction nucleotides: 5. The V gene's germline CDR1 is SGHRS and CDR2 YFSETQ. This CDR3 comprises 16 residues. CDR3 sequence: CASSLAGTSGSGEQFF. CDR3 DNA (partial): TGCGCCAGCAGCTTGGCCGGGACTAGCGGGAGTGGTGAG.

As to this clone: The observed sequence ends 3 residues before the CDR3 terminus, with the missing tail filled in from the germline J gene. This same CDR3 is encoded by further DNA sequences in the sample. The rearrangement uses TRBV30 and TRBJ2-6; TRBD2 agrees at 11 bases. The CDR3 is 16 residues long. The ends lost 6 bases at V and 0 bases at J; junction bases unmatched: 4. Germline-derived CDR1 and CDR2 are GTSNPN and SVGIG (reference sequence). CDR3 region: CACSLAGGSGANVLTF. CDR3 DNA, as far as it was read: TGTGCCTGTTCGCTAGCGGGGGGCTCTGGGGCCAACGTC.

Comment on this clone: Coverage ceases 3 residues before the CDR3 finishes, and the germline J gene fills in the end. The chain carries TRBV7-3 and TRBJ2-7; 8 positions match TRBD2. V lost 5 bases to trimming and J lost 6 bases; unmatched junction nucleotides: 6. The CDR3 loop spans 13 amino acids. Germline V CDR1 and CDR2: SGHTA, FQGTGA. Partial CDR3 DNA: TGTGCCAGCAGCGTCTCGGCGGGGGGCGAG. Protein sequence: CASSVSAGGE. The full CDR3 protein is CASSVSAGGEQYF.

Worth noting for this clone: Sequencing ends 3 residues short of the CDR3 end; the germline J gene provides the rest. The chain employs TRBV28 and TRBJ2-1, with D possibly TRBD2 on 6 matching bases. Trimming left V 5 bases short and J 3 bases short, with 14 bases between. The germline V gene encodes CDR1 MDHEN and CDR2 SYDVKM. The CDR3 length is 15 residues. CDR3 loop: CASSDPGLRYNEQFF. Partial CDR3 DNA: TGTGCCAGCAGTGATCCGGGACTGCGCTACAATGAG.

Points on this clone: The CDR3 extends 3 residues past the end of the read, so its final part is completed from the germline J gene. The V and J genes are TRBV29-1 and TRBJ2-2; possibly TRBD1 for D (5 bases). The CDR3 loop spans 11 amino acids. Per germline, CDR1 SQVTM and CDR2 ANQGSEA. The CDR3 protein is CSVGARQKLFF. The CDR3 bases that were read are TGCAGCGTTGGGGCAAGACAGAAG.

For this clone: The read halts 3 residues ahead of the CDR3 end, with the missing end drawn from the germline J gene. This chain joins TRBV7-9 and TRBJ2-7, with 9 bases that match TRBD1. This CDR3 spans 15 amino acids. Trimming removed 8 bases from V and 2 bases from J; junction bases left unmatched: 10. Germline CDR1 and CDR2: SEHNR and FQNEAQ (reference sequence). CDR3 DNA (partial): TGTGCCAGCTTGTCCCCGGGACAGGGTACCTACGAG. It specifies CASLSPGQGTYE. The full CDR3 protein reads CASLSPGQGTYEQYF.

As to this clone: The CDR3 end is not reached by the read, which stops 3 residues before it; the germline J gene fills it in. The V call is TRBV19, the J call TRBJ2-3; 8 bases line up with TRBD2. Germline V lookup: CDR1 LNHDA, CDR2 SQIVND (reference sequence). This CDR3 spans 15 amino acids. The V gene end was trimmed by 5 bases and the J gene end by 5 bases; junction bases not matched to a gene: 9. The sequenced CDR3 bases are TGTGCCAGTAGTTCTTCCGGGGGGGCTTTAGATACG. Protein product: CASSSSGGALDT. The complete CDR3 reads CASSSSGGALDTQYF.

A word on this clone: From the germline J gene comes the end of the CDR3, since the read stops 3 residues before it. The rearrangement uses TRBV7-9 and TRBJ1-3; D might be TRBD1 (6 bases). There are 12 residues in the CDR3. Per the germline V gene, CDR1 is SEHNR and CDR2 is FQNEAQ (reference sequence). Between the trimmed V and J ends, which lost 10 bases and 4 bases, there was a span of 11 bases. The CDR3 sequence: CATPGEGNTIYF. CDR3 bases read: TGTGCCACCCCAGGGGAAGGAAACACC.

The DNA read from the CDR3 is TGTGCCAGCAGCTTAGGGGACAGGGTGGGCGAAAAA. It translates to CASSLGDRVGEK. The CDR3, in full, reads CASSLGDRVGEKLFF. V gene TRBV11-2 combines with J gene TRBJ1-4, with 9 bases fitting TRBD1. The read ends 3 residues early relative to the CDR3; the germline J gene fills the gap. From germline, CDR1 is SGHAT and CDR2 FQNNGV. J was trimmed by 8 bases and V by 1 base; bases with no gene match: 5. The CDR3 is made up of 15 amino acids.

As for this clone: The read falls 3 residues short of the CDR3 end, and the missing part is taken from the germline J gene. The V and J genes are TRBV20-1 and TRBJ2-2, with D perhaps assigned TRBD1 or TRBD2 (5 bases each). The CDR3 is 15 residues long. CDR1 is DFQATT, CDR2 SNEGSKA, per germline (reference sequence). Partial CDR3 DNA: TGCAGTGCTAGAGGTGGGGTGGCAGGGAGCGAAAAG. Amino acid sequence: CSARGGVAGSEK. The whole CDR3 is CSARGGVAGSEKLFF.

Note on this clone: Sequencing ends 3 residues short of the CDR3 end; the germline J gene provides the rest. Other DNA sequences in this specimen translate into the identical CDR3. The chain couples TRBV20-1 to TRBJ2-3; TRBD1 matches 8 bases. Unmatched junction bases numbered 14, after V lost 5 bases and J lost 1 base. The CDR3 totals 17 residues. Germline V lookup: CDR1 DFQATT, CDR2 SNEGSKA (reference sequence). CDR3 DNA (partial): TGCAGTGCTTACGACAGGGGACGCGGATCTCGCACAGATACG. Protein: CSAYDRGRGSRTDT. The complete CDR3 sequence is CSAYDRGRGSRTDTQYF.

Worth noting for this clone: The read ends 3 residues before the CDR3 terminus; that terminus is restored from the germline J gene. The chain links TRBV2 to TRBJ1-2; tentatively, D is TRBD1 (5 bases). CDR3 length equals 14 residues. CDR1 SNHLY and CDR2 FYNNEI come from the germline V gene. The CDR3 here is CASSEASRGDTYTF. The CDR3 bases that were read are TGTGCCAGCAGTGAAGCTAGTAGGGGAGATACC.